The rows below give T cell receptor beta chains drawn from one sample of a study of T cell responses to AZD1222 COVID-19 vaccine. Some clones are missing from TCRdb's copy, which holds only in-frame ones; the method was immunoSEQ multiplex PCR. Among 140,000 to 150,000 clones listed, around 93% were seen once. The sample in question was peripheral blood, obtained 28 days after the second AZD1222 dose. These receptor sequences come from an adult who received the AZD1222 COVID-19 vaccine. CDR3s include the opening cysteine and the closing phenylalanine or tryptophan. Fields, in order: CDR3 DNA, CDR3 protein, D gene, clone size, V gene, J gene. A D gene is named only where the DNA matches it firmly. The size entry is marked missing in some rows and otherwise reads once, few, many or a size class.

CDR3 DNA: TGTGCCATCAGTGGCGCGAATTCACCCCTCCACTTT
CDR3 protein: CAISGANSPLHF
D gene: .
clone size: few
V gene: TRBV10-3
J gene: TRBJ1-6

CDR3 DNA: TGTGCCAGCAGCTTAAACAGGGAGGGGGCACGGCAGCATTTT
CDR3 protein: CASSLNREGARQHF
D gene: TRBD1
clone size: .
V gene: TRBV7-2
J gene: TRBJ1-5

CDR3 DNA: TGTGCCATCTCGCGGGAGACTGTCGGATCGCAGTTCTTC
CDR3 protein: CAISRETVGSQFF
D gene: TRBD2
clone size: once
V gene: TRBV10-3
J gene: TRBJ2-1

CDR3 DNA: TGTGCCAGCAGCTTCGGGGAACTCTGCTACTTC
CDR3 protein: CASSFGELCYF
D gene: .
clone size: .
V gene: TRBV11-2
J gene: TRBJ2-4

CDR3 DNA: TGTGCCAGCAACCCTGGGACTAGCGGGAGAAGTGGCGATGAGCAGTTCTTC
CDR3 protein: CASNPGTSGRSGDEQFF
D gene: TRBD2
clone size: .
V gene: TRBV5-4
J gene: TRBJ2-1

CDR3 DNA: TGTGCCAGTAGTCGACGACAGAACACTGAAGCTTTCTTT
CDR3 protein: CASSRRQNTEAFF
D gene: .
clone size: .
V gene: TRBV19
J gene: TRBJ1-1

CDR3 DNA: TGTGCCAGTAGCCCCGGGACAGGGGGCCGAGAAAAACTGTTTTTT
CDR3 protein: CASSPGTGGREKLFF
D gene: TRBD1
clone size: .
V gene: TRBV19
J gene: TRBJ1-4

CDR3 DNA: TGTGCCACCTTACAGGGTGGAAACACTGAAGCTTTCTTT
CDR3 protein: CATLQGGNTEAFF
D gene: .
clone size: .
V gene: TRBV10-3
J gene: TRBJ1-1

CDR3 DNA: TGTGCCTGGAGTTTCCCTGGGACGGGAAACTACGAGCAGTACTTC
CDR3 protein: CAWSFPGTGNYEQYF
D gene: .
clone size: .
V gene: TRBV30
J gene: TRBJ2-7

CDR3 DNA: TGTGCCAGTACTGCCGCGGGGGCGGTGGAGACCCAGTACTTC
CDR3 protein: CASTAAGAVETQYF
D gene: .
clone size: .
V gene: TRBV19
J gene: TRBJ2-5

CDR3 DNA: TGTGCCAGCAGCGTGGGCTGGGGGCACTACAATGAGCAGTTCTTC
CDR3 protein: CASSVGWGHYNEQFF
D gene: .
clone size: .
V gene: TRBV9
J gene: TRBJ2-1

CDR3 DNA: TGTGCCAGTAGTATAGTGGACAAGAAGAACACTGAAGCTTTCTTT
CDR3 protein: CASSIVDKKNTEAFF
D gene: .
clone size: .
V gene: TRBV19
J gene: TRBJ1-1

CDR3 DNA: TGTGCCAGCAGCTCCTACCGGTATTGGGATACGCAGTATTTT
CDR3 protein: CASSSYRYWDTQYF
D gene: .
clone size: .
V gene: TRBV5-8
J gene: TRBJ2-3

CDR3 DNA: TGTGCCTGGAGCGTAGGGCAGAGCACAGATACGCAGTATTTT
CDR3 protein: CAWSVGQSTDTQYF
D gene: .
clone size: .
V gene: TRBV30
J gene: TRBJ2-3

CDR3 DNA: TGTGCCAGCAGCTCGCAGGACGCAACTAATGAAAAACTGTTTTTT
CDR3 protein: CASSSQDATNEKLFF
D gene: .
clone size: once
V gene: TRBV11-2
J gene: TRBJ1-4

CDR3 DNA: TGCAGCGGCTTAACAGGGGGCAGGAGGACTGAAGCTTTCTTT
CDR3 protein: CSGLTGGRRTEAFF
D gene: TRBD1
clone size: .
V gene: TRBV29-1
J gene: TRBJ1-1

CDR3 DNA: TGCAGCGTTGAAGATGGCTACACCTTC
CDR3 protein: CSVEDGYTF
D gene: .
clone size: .
V gene: TRBV29-1
J gene: TRBJ1-2

CDR3 DNA: TGTGCCAGCAGCCGATCCCGGGATTTAAGCACCTGGCGGGACGGACCCTACAATGAGCAGTTCTTC
CDR3 protein: CASSRSRDLSTWRDGPYNEQFF
D gene: .
clone size: .
V gene: TRBV7-8
J gene: TRBJ2-1

CDR3 DNA: TGTGCCAGCAGCTTAGAAGGGAGACTAGCAGGCGAGCAGTACTTC
CDR3 protein: CASSLEGRLAGEQYF
D gene: TRBD2
clone size: .
V gene: TRBV7-8
J gene: TRBJ2-7

CDR3 DNA: TGTGCCAGCGGACGGCCCTCGGGGACTGAAGCTTTCTTT
CDR3 protein: CASGRPSGTEAFF
D gene: .
clone size: .
V gene: TRBV6-5
J gene: TRBJ1-1

CDR3 DNA: TGTGCCAGCTCACAACGGGATCCGGGGGAGACCCAGTACTTC
CDR3 protein: CASSQRDPGETQYF
D gene: .
clone size: .
V gene: TRBV18
J gene: TRBJ2-5

CDR3 DNA: TGTGCCAGCAGCTTCGTACAGCAAGAGACCCAGTACTTC
CDR3 protein: CASSFVQQETQYF
D gene: .
clone size: .
V gene: TRBV7-9
J gene: TRBJ2-5

CDR3 DNA: TGTGCCAGCAGTCCTACCCGGGACACCTACGAGCAGTACTTC
CDR3 protein: CASSPTRDTYEQYF
D gene: .
clone size: .
V gene: TRBV28
J gene: TRBJ2-7

CDR3 DNA: TGTGCCAGCAACAGACAGGGTCCGAACACTGAAGCTTTCTTT
CDR3 protein: CASNRQGPNTEAFF
D gene: TRBD1
clone size: .
V gene: TRBV27
J gene: TRBJ1-1